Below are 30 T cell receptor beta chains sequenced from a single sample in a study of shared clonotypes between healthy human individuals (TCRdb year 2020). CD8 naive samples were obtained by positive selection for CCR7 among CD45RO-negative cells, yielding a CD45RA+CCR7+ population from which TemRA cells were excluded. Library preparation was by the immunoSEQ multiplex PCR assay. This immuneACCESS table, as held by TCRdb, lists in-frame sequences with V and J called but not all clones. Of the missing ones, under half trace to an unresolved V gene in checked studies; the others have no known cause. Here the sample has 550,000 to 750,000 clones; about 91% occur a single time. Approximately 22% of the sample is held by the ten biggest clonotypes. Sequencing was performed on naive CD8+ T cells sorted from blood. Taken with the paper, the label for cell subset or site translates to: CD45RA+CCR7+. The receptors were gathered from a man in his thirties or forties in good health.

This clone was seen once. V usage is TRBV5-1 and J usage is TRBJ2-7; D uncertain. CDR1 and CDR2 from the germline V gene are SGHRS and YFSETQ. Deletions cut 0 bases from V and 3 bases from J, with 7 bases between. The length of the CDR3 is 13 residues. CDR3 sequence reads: CASSLGVFYEQYF. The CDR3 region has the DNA TGCGCCAGCAGCTTGGGGGTATTCTACGAGCAGTACTTC.

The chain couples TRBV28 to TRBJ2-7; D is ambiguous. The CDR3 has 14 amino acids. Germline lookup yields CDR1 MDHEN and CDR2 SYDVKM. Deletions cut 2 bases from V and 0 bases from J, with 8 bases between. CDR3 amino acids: CASSLPGTSYEQYF. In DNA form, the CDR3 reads TGTGCCAGCAGTTTACCCGGAACCTCCTACGAGCAGTACTTC. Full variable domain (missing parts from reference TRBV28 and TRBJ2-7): DVKVTQSSRYLVKRTGEKVFLECVQDMDHENMFWYRQDPGLGLRLIYFSYDVKMKEKGDIPEGYSVSREKKERFSLILESASTNQTSMYLCASSLPGTSYEQYFGPGTRLTVT.

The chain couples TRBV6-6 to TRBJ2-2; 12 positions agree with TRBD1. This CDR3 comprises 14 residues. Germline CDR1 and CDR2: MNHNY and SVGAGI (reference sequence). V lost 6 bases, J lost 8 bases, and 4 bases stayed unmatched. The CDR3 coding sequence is TGTGCCAGCAGACCGGGACAGGGGGCTGGGGAGCTGTTTTTT. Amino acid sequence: CASRPGQGAGELFF.

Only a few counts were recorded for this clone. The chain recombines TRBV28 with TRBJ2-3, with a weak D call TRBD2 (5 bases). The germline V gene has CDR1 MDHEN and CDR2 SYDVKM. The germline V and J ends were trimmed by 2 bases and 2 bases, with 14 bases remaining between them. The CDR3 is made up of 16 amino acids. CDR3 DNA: TGTGCCAGCAGTTTAATTAGCGACCGACACACAGATACGCAGTATTTT. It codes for CASSLISDRHTDTQYF.

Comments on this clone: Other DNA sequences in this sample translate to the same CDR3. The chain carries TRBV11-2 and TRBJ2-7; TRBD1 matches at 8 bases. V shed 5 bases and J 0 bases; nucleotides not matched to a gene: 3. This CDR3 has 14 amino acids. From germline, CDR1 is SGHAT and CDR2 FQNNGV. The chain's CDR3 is CASSPGTGSYEQYF. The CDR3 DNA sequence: TGTGCCAGCAGCCCAGGGACAGGCTCCTACGAGCAGTACTTC.

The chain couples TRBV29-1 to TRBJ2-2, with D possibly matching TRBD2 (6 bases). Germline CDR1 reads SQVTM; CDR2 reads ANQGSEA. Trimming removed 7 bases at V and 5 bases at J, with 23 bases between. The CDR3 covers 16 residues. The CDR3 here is CSAKGLLGRWTGELFF. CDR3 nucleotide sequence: TGCAGCGCTAAGGGACTTTTAGGAAGATGGACCGGGGAGCTGTTTTTT.

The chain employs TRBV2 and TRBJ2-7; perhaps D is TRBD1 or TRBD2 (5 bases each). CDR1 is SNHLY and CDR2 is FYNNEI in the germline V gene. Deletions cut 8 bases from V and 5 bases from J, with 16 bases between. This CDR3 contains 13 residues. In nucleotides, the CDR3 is TGTGCCAGCTCAGGAACCGGGGCGCACGAGCAGTACTTC. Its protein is CASSGTGAHEQYF. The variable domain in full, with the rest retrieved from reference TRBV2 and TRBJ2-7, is EPEVTQTPSHQVTQMGQEVILRCVPISNHLYFYWYRQILGQKVEFLVSFYNNEISEKSEIFDDQFSVERPDGSNFTLKIRSTKLEDSAMYFCASSGTGAHEQYFGPGTRLTVT.

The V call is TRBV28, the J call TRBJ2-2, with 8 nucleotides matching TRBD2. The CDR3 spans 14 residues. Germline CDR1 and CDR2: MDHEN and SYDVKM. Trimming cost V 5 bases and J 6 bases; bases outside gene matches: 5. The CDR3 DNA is TGTGCCAGCAGTCTCCACGGGGGGGCCGGGGAGCTGTTTTTT. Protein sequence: CASSLHGGAGELFF.

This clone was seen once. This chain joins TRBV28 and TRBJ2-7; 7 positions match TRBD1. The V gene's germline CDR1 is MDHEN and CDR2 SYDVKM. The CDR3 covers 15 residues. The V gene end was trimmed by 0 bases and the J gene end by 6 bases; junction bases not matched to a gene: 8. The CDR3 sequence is CASSLWELHRGEQYF. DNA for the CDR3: TGTGCCAGCAGTTTATGGGAACTACACAGGGGCGAGCAGTACTTC.

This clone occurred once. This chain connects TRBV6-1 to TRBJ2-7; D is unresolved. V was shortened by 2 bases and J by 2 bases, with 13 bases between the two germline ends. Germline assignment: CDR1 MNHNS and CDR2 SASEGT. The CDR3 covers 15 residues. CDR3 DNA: TGTGCCAGCAGTGAAACCCCTGGACCCGCCTACGAGCAGTACTTC. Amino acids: CASSETPGPAYEQYF.

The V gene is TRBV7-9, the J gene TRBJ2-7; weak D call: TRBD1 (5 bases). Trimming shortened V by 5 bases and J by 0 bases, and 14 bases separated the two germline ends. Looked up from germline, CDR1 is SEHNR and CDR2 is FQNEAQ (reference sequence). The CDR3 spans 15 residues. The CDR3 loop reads CASSVDSWGSYEQYF. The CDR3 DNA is TGTGCCAGCAGCGTAGACAGCTGGGGCTCCTACGAGCAGTACTTC. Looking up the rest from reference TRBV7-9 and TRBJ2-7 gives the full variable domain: DTGVSQNPRHKITKRGQNVTFRCDPISEHNRLYWYRQTLGQGPEFLTYFQNEAQLEKSRLLSDRFSAERPKGSFSTLEIQRTEQGDSAMYLCASSVDSWGSYEQYFGPGTRLTVT.

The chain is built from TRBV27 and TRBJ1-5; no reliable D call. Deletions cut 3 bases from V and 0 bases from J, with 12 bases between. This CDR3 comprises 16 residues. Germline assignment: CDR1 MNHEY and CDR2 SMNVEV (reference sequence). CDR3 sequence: CASSFSAGGSNQPQHF. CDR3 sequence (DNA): TGTGCCAGCAGTTTTTCAGCCGGCGGTAGCAATCAGCCCCAGCATTTT.

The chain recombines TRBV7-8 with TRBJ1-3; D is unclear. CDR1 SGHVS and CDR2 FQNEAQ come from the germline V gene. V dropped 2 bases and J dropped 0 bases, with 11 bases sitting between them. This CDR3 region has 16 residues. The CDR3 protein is CASSLNGVLSGNTIYF. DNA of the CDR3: TGTGCCAGCAGCTTAAATGGGGTACTCTCTGGAAACACCATATATTTT.

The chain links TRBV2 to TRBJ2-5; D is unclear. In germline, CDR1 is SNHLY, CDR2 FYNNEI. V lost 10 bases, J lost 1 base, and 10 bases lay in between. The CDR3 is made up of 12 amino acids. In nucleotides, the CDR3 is TGTGCCACAATTGGGATCCAAGAGACCCAGTACTTC. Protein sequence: CATIGIQETQYF.

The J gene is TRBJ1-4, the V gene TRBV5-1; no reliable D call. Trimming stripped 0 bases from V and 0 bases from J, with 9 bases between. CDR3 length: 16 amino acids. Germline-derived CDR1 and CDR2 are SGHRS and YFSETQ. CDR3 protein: CASSLARRATNEKLFF. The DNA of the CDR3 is TGCGCCAGCAGCTTGGCCAGGAGGGCAACTAATGAAAAACTGTTTTTT.

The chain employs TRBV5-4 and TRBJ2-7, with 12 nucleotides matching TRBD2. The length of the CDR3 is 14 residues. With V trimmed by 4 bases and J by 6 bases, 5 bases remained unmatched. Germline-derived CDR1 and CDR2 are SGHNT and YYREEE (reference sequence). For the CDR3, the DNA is TGTGCCAGCAGCCCGACTAGCGGGAGCTTCGAGCAGTACTTC. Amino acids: CASSPTSGSFEQYF.

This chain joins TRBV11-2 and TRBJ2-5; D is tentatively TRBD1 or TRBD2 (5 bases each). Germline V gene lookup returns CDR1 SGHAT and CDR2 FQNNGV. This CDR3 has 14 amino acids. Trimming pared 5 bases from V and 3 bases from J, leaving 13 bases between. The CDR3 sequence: CASSQWDLEETQYF. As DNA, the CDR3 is TGTGCCAGCAGCCAATGGGACCTTGAAGAGACCCAGTACTTC.

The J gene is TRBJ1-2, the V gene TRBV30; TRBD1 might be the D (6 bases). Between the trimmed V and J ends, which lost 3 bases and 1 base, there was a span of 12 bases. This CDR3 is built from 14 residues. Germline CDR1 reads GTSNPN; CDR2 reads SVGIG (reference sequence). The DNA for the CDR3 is TGTGCCTGGAGGGGGGGACATTTTAACTATGGCTACACCTTC. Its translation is CAWRGGHFNYGYTF.

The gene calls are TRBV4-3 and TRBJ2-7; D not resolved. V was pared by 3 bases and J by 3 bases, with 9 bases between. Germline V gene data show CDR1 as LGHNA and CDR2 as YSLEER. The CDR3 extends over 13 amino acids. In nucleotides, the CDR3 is TGCGCCAGCAGCCAGTTTAGCAGCTACGAGCAGTACTTC. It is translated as CASSQFSSYEQYF.

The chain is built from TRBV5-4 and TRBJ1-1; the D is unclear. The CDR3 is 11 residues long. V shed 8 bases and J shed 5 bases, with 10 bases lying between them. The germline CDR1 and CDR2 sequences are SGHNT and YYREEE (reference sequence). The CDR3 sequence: CASTAGTEAFF. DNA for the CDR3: TGTGCCAGTACAGCGGGAACTGAAGCTTTCTTT.

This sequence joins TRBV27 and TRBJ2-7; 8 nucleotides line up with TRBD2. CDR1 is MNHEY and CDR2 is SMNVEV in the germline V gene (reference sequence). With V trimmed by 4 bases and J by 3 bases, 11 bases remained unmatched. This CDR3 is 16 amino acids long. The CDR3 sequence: CASSSGLAYAHYEQYF. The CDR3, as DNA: TGTGCCAGCAGTTCCGGACTAGCCTATGCCCACTACGAGCAGTACTTC.

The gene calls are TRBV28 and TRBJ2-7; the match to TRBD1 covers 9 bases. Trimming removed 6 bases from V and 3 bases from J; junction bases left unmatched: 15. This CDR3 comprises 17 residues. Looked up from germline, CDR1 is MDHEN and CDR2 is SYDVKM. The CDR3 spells CASSPPRDRAPNYEQYF. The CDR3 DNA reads TGTGCCAGCAGCCCACCCCGGGACAGGGCACCGAACTACGAGCAGTACTTC. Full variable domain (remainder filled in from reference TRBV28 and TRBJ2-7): DVKVTQSSRYLVKRTGEKVFLECVQDMDHENMFWYRQDPGLGLRLIYFSYDVKMKEKGDIPEGYSVSREKKERFSLILESASTNQTSMYLCASSPPRDRAPNYEQYFGPGTRLTVT.

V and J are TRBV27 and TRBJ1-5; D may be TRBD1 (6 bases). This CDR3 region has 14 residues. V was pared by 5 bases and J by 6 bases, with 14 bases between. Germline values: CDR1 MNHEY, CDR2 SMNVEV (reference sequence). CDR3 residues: CASSPRGGGQPQHF. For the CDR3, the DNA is TGTGCCAGCAGTCCCCGAGGAGGGGGTCAGCCCCAGCATTTT.

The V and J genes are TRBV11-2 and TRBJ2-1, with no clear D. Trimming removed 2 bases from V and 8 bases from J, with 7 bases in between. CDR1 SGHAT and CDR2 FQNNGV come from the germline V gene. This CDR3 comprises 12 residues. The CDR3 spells CASSLPTDEQFF. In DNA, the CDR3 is TGTGCCAGCAGCTTACCGACGGATGAGCAGTTCTTC. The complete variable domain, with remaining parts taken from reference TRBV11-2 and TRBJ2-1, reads EAGVAQSPRYKIIEKRQSVAFWCNPISGHATLYWYQQILGQGPKLLIQFQNNGVVDDSQLPKDRFSAERLKGVDSTLKIQPAKLEDSAVYLCASSLPTDEQFFGPGTRLTVL.

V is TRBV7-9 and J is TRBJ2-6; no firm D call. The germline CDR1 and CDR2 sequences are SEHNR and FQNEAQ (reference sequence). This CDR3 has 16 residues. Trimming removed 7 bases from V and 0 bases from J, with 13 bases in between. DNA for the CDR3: TGTGCCAGCATTAGCAGTCGAGGCTCTGGGGCCAACGTCCTGACTTTC. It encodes CASISSRGSGANVLTF.

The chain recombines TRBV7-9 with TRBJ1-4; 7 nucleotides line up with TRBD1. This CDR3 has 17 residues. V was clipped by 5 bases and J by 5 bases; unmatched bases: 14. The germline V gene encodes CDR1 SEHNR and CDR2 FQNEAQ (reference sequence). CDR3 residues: CASSPTLRDRDNEKLFF. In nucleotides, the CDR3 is TGTGCCAGCAGCCCTACCTTACGAGACAGGGACAATGAAAAACTGTTTTTT.

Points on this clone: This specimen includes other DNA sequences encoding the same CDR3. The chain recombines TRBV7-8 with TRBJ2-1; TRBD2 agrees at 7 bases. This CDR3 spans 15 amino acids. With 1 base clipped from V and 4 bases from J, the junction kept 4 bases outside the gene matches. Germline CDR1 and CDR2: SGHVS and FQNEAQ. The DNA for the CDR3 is TGTGCCAGCAGCTTAGGGCCTAGCGGTTACAATGAGCAGTTCTTC. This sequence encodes CASSLGPSGYNEQFF.

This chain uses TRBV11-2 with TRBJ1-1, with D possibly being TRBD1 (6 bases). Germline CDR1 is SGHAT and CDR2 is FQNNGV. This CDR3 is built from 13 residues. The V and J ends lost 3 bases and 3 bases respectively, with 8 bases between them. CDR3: CASSFTGYTEAFF. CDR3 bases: TGTGCCAGCAGCTTTACAGGGTACACTGAAGCTTTCTTT.

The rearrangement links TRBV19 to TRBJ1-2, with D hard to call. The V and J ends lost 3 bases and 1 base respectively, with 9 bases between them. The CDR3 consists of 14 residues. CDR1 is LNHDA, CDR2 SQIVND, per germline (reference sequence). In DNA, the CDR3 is TGTGCCAGTAGTATCGGAGCGAGTAACTATGGCTACACCTTC. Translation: CASSIGASNYGYTF.

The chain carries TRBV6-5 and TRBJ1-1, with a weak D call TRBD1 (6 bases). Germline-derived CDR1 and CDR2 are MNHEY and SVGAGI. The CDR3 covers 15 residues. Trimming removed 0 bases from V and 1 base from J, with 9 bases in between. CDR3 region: CASSYSPGANTEAFF. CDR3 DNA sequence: TGTGCCAGCAGTTACTCGCCAGGGGCGAACACTGAAGCTTTCTTT.